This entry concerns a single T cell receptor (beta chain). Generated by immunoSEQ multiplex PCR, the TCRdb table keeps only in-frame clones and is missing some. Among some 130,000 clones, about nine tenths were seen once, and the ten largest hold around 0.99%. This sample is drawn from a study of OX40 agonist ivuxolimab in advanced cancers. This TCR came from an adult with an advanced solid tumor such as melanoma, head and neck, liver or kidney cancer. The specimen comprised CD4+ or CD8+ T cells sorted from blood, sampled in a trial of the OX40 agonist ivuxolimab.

The CDR3 DNA sequence: TGTGCCGCCCGGACAGGGGCGAATGGCTACACCTTC. It specifies CAARTGANGYTF. The V call is TRBV27, the J call TRBJ1-2; 9 nucleotides align to TRBD1. Germline values: CDR1 MNHEY, CDR2 SMNVEV (reference sequence). J lost 6 bases, V lost 11 bases, and 7 bases had no gene match. This CDR3 has 12 residues.